The 25 T cell receptor beta chains below all came from one sample that was sequenced in a study of CD8+CD57+ T cells in acquired aplastic anemia. CD8+CD57+ cell expansion had been shown by flow cytometry in patients chosen for sequencing. TCR beta VDJ combinations and CDR3 sequences were profiled from genomic DNA. One entry per CDR3 protein results from TCRdb running MiXCR on the reads. The table shows about 120,000 distinct CDR3 sequences, with about 40% occurring only once. The sequenced material came from sorted CD4+, CD8+, or CD8+CD57+ T cells (not recorded which) from PBMCs. Every receptor here comes from a human donor with aplastic anemia.

This clonotype was seen repeatedly, ten times or more. V usage is TRBV4-2 and J usage is TRBJ2-4; D uncertain. Germline CDR1 LGHNA, CDR2 YNFKEQ. The CDR3 contains 13 residues. V lost 5 bases and J lost 4, with 9 bases in between. The CDR3 here is CASSASLKNIQYF. The CDR3, as DNA: TGTGCCAGCAGCGCTAGTCTAAAAAACATTCAGTACTTC.

This chain connects TRBV20-1 to TRBJ2-7; D might be TRBD1 (6 bases). The V end lost 3 bases, the J end lost 2 bases, and 8 bases lay between the germline ends. Germline assignment: CDR1 DFQATT and CDR2 SNEGSKA (reference sequence). The CDR3 is made up of 12 amino acids. CDR3 sequence: CSASQGTYEQYF. CDR3 DNA: TGCAGTGCTAGTCAGGGGACCTACGAGCAGTACTTC.

This clonotype appeared many times. The V and J genes are TRBV19 and TRBJ1-1, with a weak D call TRBD1 (6 bases). The CDR3 is 15 amino acids. Trimming pared 5 bases from V and 0 bases from J, leaving 13 bases between. Germline assignment: CDR1 LNHDA and CDR2 SQIVND (reference sequence). The CDR3 reads CASSVTGLVNTEAFF. The DNA of the CDR3 is TGTGCCAGTAGTGTAACAGGGTTGGTGAACACTGAAGCTTTCTTT.

The rearrangement uses TRBV19 and TRBJ1-2; 11 positions match TRBD1. Germline values: CDR1 LNHDA, CDR2 SQIVND (reference sequence). The CDR3 is 14 residues long. V gave up 6 bases and J gave up 7 bases; unmatched junction bases: 7. In DNA, the CDR3 is TGTGCCAGTAGGGACCTCGGGACAGGGGGTGGCTACACCTTC. This codes for CASRDLGTGGGYTF.

With respect to this clonotype: A much larger clone is a single base away; this may be a read error. This sequence joins TRBV2 and TRBJ1-1, with 10 bases fitting TRBD1. The length of the CDR3 is 15 residues. J lost 3 bases, V lost 5 bases, and 6 bases had no gene match. Germline V gives CDR1 SNHLY, CDR2 FYNNEI. CDR3 protein: CASSCRGQGDTEAFF. As DNA, the CDR3 is TGTGCCAGCAGTTGTCGAGGACAGGGGGACACTGAAGCTTTCTTT.

The table lists this clonotype with many counts. The V gene is TRBV3-1, the J gene TRBJ1-6; D might be TRBD1 (6 bases). This CDR3 has 13 amino acids. Trimming cost V 3 bases and J 8 bases, with 8 bases left between them. In germline, CDR1 is LGHDT, CDR2 YNNKEL (reference sequence). Written as DNA, the CDR3 is TGTGCCAGCAGCCAGGGGGCGGATTCACCCCTCCACTTT. Translating it yields CASSQGADSPLHF.

Ten or more counts support this clonotype. This may be a read error, as it is one base from a much larger clone. The rearrangement joins TRBV5-1 to TRBJ2-2; possibly TRBD1 for D (6 bases). The CDR3 runs to 14 residues. Germline-derived CDR1 and CDR2 are SGHRS and YFSETQ. CDR3 in amino acids: CASNLDSGDRELFF. The CDR3 DNA reads TGCGCCAGCAACTTGGATTCAGGGGACAGGGAGCTGTTTTTT.

This clonotype was observed many times. The chain links TRBV5-8 to TRBJ1-1, with unresolved D. CDR3 length: 15 residues. Germline CDR1 reads SGHTS; CDR2 reads YDEGEE. Trimming took 3 bases from V and 1 from J, leaving 13 bases between them. DNA of the CDR3: TGTGCCAGCAGCTACCCGGGAAGGCCGAACACTGAAGCTTTCTTT. It translates to CASSYPGRPNTEAFF.

This clonotype was picked up many times. The chain employs TRBV20-1 and TRBJ1-4; a possible D gene is TRBD1 (5 bases). There are 13 residues in the CDR3. Germline CDR1 DFQATT, CDR2 SNEGSKA (reference sequence). The germline V and J ends were trimmed by 1 base and 6 bases, with 9 bases remaining between them. The DNA of the CDR3 is TGCAGTGCTAGAGGGGGGTTGTATGAAAAACTGTTTTTT. This codes for CSARGGLYEKLFF.

V and J are TRBV5-1 and TRBJ2-7; tentatively, D is TRBD1 (6 bases). With 3 bases removed from V and 6 bases from J, the gap between germline ends came to 13 bases. CDR3 length equals 13 residues. Germline values: CDR1 SGHRS, CDR2 YFSETQ. CDR3 in amino acids: CASSYRQASEQYF. In DNA form, the CDR3 reads TGCGCCAGCAGCTACCGACAGGCATCCGAGCAGTACTTC.

This clonotype was detected many times. This chain links TRBV20-1 with TRBJ2-1; 11 bases line up with TRBD1. The CDR3 length is 13 residues. After removal of 5 bases from V and 9 bases from J, the junction contained 6 bases not matched to a gene. Germline V lookup: CDR1 DFQATT, CDR2 SNEGSKA (reference sequence). CDR3 residues: CSAAGTGGSEQFF. Written as DNA, the CDR3 is TGCAGTGCTGCCGGGACAGGGGGTAGTGAGCAGTTCTTC.

This clonotype has only a few counts. This may be a read error: a much more frequent sequence differs by one nucleotide. The V call is TRBV24-1, the J call TRBJ2-7, with D perhaps TRBD2 (5 bases). The CDR3 has 12 residues. Germline CDR1 and CDR2: KGHDR and SFDVKD. The CDR3 nucleotides are TGTGCCAGTTCAACGGGGTCCTACGAGCGGTACTTC. It yields the protein CASSTGSYERYF.

This clonotype was detected ten times or more. The CDR3 coding sequence is TGTGCCAGCAGCGCAGACCCAGCCTATGGCTACACCTTC. It encodes CASSADPAYGYTF. J is TRBJ1-2 and V is TRBV5-6; unclear D gene. Trimming shortened V by 4 bases and J by 4 bases, and 11 bases separated the two germline ends. In germline, CDR1 is SGHDT, CDR2 YYEEEE. The CDR3 length is 13 residues.

This clonotype was recorded many times. V and J are TRBV20-1 and TRBJ2-1; D gene uncertain. Trimming pared 0 bases from V and 4 bases from J, leaving 10 bases between. The CDR3 extends over 14 amino acids. Germline loops: CDR1 DFQATT, CDR2 SNEGSKA (reference sequence). CDR3: CSARDSGVYNEQFF. CDR3 sequence (DNA): TGCAGTGCTAGAGATAGTGGGGTTTACAATGAGCAGTTCTTC.

At least ten counts were recorded for this clonotype. The rearrangement uses TRBV5-1 and TRBJ1-5, with 7 positions matching TRBD1. With V trimmed by 4 bases and J by 3 bases, 7 bases remained unmatched. Germline V CDR1 and CDR2: SGHRS, YFSETQ. The CDR3 runs to 15 residues. The CDR3 DNA sequence: TGCGCCAGCAGCCTCCGGGACAGCTACAATCAGCCCCAGCATTTT. The encoded protein is CASSLRDSYNQPQHF.

This sequence joins TRBV20-1 and TRBJ2-7; 13 nucleotides match TRBD2. Germline CDR1 reads DFQATT; CDR2 reads SNEGSKA (reference sequence). Trimming took 0 bases from V and 6 from J; bases not matched to a gene: 8. The CDR3 totals 16 residues. The CDR3 region is CSARDPGTSGASEQYV. CDR3 DNA sequence: TGCAGTGCTAGAGATCCGGGGACTAGCGGGGCGTCCGAGCAGTACGTC.

The chain is built from TRBV9 and TRBJ1-1; 9 positions agree with TRBD1. This CDR3 region has 16 residues. Germline-derived CDR1 and CDR2 are SGDLS and YYNGEE. Germline trimming cut 3 bases from V and 2 bases from J; bases unmatched to any gene: 8. In DNA, the CDR3 is TGTGCCAGCAGCGGATGGACGGGACAGGGTAACACTGAAGCTTTCTTT. It translates to CASSGWTGQGNTEAFF.

Turning to this clonotype: A much larger clone sits a single nucleotide away, making a read error possible. The chain links TRBV5-1 to TRBJ2-7; 10 positions match TRBD2. The CDR3 contains 14 residues. The ends lost 4 bases at V and 5 bases at J; junction bases unmatched: 6. Germline-derived CDR1 and CDR2 are SGHRS and YFSETQ. The CDR3 DNA is TGCGCCAGCAGCCCTAGCGGGGGAACCCACGAGCAGTACTTC. Protein: CASSPSGGTHEQYF.

Only one count was recorded for this clonotype. One base away lies a much larger clone, so this may be a sequencing read error. The chain combines TRBV28 with TRBJ1-6, with a tentative D call TRBD1 (6 bases). V was cut by 3 bases and J by 6 bases, with 12 bases left in between. Germline lookup yields CDR1 MDHEN and CDR2 SYDVKM. The CDR3 runs to 15 residues. In nucleotides, the CDR3 is TGTGCCAGCAGTTTTGGACAGCTACGTAATTCACCCCTCCACTTT. It codes for CASSFGQLRNSPLHF. Drawing the rest from reference TRBV28 and TRBJ1-6, the complete variable domain is DVKVTQSSRYLVKRTGEKVFLECVQDMDHENMFWYRQDPGLGLRLIYFSYDVKMKEKGDIPEGYSVSREKKERFSLILESASTNQTSMYLCASSFGQLRNSPLHFGNGTRLTVT.

A word on this clonotype: One base away lies a much larger clone, so this may be a sequencing read error. The rearrangement uses TRBV13 and TRBJ2-3; the D gene is possibly TRBD2 (5 bases). V was clipped by 5 bases and J by 5 bases, with 17 bases between them. The CDR3 extends over 15 amino acids. CDR1 PRHDT and CDR2 FYEKMQ come from the germline V gene (reference sequence). In DNA form, the CDR3 reads TGTGCCAGCAGCCTCCGGAAATCAGCGGTAGATACGCAGTATTTT. The encoded protein is CASSLRKSAVDTQYF.

This sequence joins TRBV24-1 and TRBJ2-1, with TRBD2 identical over 14 bases. CDR3 length: 16 amino acids. CDR1 and CDR2 (germline): KGHDR, SFDVKD. After removal of 4 bases from V and 9 bases from J, the junction contained 7 bases not matched to a gene. The CDR3 sequence is CATSDRLAGGRGEQFF. As DNA, the CDR3 is TGTGCCACCAGTGACCGACTAGCGGGGGGGCGAGGTGAGCAGTTCTTC.

As regards this clonotype: This could be a read error, since a much larger clone is one nucleotide away. The chain employs TRBV10-3 and TRBJ2-2; possibly TRBD2 for D (5 bases). Trimming took off 3 bases at V and 4 bases at J, with 6 bases between the two ends. Germline V gives CDR1 ENHRY, CDR2 SYGVKD. This CDR3 spans 13 amino acids. DNA of the CDR3: TGTGCCATCAGTGAAGCGGTCACCGGGGAGCTGTTTTTT. It codes for CAISEAVTGELFF.

V gene TRBV24-1 combines with J gene TRBJ2-5; D could derive from TRBD1 or TRBD2 (5 bases each). The ends were cut back, 2 bases at V and 4 bases at J, with 13 bases in the middle. The CDR3 loop spans 15 amino acids. Germline assignment: CDR1 KGHDR and CDR2 SFDVKD. CDR3 loop: CATSDWGTQAETQYF. The CDR3, as DNA: TGTGCCACCAGTGATTGGGGGACCCAGGCAGAGACCCAGTACTTC.

This sequence joins TRBV5-5 and TRBJ2-1, with D perhaps given as TRBD1 or TRBD2 (5 bases each). Germline V gene data show CDR1 as SGHKS and CDR2 as YYEKEE (reference sequence). V gave up 4 bases and J gave up 15 bases, with 20 bases separating them. This CDR3 contains 13 residues. The CDR3 loop is CASSPGDAGDGFF. CDR3 DNA sequence: TGTGCCAGCAGCCCTGGGGACGCCGGGGATGGGTTCTTC.

This clonotype appeared many times. The V call is TRBV19, the J call TRBJ1-5; D possibly corresponds to TRBD1 (6 bases). Germline V gene data show CDR1 as LNHDA and CDR2 as SQIVND (reference sequence). CDR3 size: 13 residues. V was clipped by 6 bases and J by 6 bases, with 12 bases between them. CDR3 DNA sequence: TGTGCCAGTAGAACAGGGTTAGGTCAGCCCCAGCATTTT. As protein: CASRTGLGQPQHF.